One and the same sample provided the 28 T cell receptor beta chains below, sequenced in a study of T cells in Graves' hyperthyroidism and ophthalmopathy. TCR beta CDR3 regions were amplified from RNA. The HTBI primer set was used in a first-round RT-PCR of the TCR CDR3. One entry per CDR3 protein, called by TCRdb with MiXCR from the multiplex PCR reads. The sample shows some 270,000 distinct CDR3 sequences, more than 20% of them seen only once. The sample consisted of blood. The receptors were sampled from a woman aged 40 to 49 with Graves' ophthalmopathy.

The genes are TRBV6-2 or TRBV6-3 and TRBJ2-5; 9 positions agree with TRBD1. This CDR3 region has 18 residues. Germline CDR1 and CDR2: MNHEY and SVGEGT. V was pared by 0 bases and J by 4 bases, with 12 bases of the junction left unmatched. This chain's CDR3 is CASSYSMDRGPGGETQYF. CDR3 nucleotide sequence: TGTGCCAGCAGTTACTCGATGGACAGGGGTCCAGGTGGAGAGACCCAGTACTTC.

The chain couples TRBV6-1 to TRBJ1-5; TRBD1 aligns across 7 bases. The V segment lost 8 bases and the J segment 6 bases; nucleotides outside the gene matches: 7. The CDR3 sequence is 13 residues long. Germline CDR1 and CDR2: MNHNS and SASEGT. In DNA, the CDR3 is TGTGCCAGCTCTCCAGGGGGTCGTCAGCCCCAGCATTTT. Protein: CASSPGGRQPQHF.

This sequence joins TRBV13 and TRBJ2-2; TRBD2 aligns across 7 bases. Trimming removed 4 bases from V and 2 bases from J; junction bases left unmatched: 1. This CDR3 region has 14 residues. In germline, CDR1 is PRHDT, CDR2 FYEKMQ (reference sequence). The DNA for the CDR3 is TGTGCCAGCAGCTGGGGACTAAACACCGGGGAGCTGTTTTTT. Protein: CASSWGLNTGELFF. Full variable domain (remainder filled in from reference TRBV13 and TRBJ2-2): AAGVIQSPRHLIKEKRETATLKCYPIPRHDTVYWYQQGPGQDPQFLISFYEKMQSDKGSIPDRFSAQQFSDYHSELNMSSLELGDSALYFCASSWGLNTGELFFGEGSRLTVL.

V and J are TRBV9 and TRBJ2-2, with D perhaps matching TRBD1 (5 bases). The CDR3 runs to 14 residues. Trimming cost V 1 base and J 3 bases, with 7 bases left between them. Germline CDR1 and CDR2: SGDLS and YYNGEE. The CDR3, as DNA: TGTGCCAGCAGCGTAATACAGGACACCGGGGAGCTGTTTTTT. Protein sequence: CASSVIQDTGELFF.

The chain combines TRBV6-1 with TRBJ2-5; D call uncertain. This CDR3 has 11 amino acids. Per the germline V gene, CDR1 is MNHNS and CDR2 is SASEGT. Deletions cut 4 bases from V and 9 bases from J, with 9 bases between. DNA for the CDR3: TGTGCCAGCAGTGCTCCAAAAGCCCAGTACTTC. Translation: CASSAPKAQYF.

This clonotype was detected ten times or more. V and J are TRBV5-1 and TRBJ2-7; maybe TRBD2 (5 bases). Per the germline V gene, CDR1 is SGHRS and CDR2 is YFSETQ. The CDR3 has 13 residues. V lost 0 bases and J 6 bases, leaving 10 bases between the germline ends. As DNA, the CDR3 is TGCGCCAGCAGCTTGGTTTCCAGCGGCGAGCAGTACTTC. As protein: CASSLVSSGEQYF.

A remark on this clonotype: A clone one base away is much larger, so this may be a read error. V is TRBV4-2 and J is TRBJ2-2; D is possibly TRBD2 (5 bases). The germline gives CDR1 LGHNA, CDR2 YNFKEQ. CDR3 length: 16 residues. CDR3 in amino acids: CAISQGTLENTGELFF. The CDR3 nucleotides read TGTGCCATCAGCCAAGGTACACTAGAAAACACCGGGGAGCTGTTTTTT.

This clonotype was picked up many times. The CDR3 sequence is CASSIIRDPRQPQHF. The CDR3, as DNA: TGTGCCAGTAGTATTATACGAGATCCAAGGCAGCCCCAGCATTTT. The rearrangement uses TRBV19 and TRBJ1-5, with D uncertain. The CDR3 sequence is 15 residues long. The germline CDR1 and CDR2 sequences are LNHDA and SQIVND (reference sequence). The germline V and J ends were trimmed by 3 bases and 7 bases, with 16 bases remaining between them.

Many counts were recorded for this clonotype. This chain joins TRBV28 and TRBJ2-1; 8 positions agree with TRBD2. CDR3 length: 14 amino acids. J gave up 3 bases and V 8 bases, and 6 bases lay outside the gene matches. Germline lookup yields CDR1 MDHEN and CDR2 SYDVKM. This CDR3 is CASGAGGDYNEQFF. CDR3 DNA sequence: TGTGCCAGCGGGGCGGGAGGCGACTACAATGAGCAGTTCTTC.

Written as DNA, the CDR3 is TGTGCCAGTAGTATAGGCCCGGACAGGGGTGCTGAAGCTTTCTTT. It yields the protein CASSIGPDRGAEAFF. The V call is TRBV19, the J call TRBJ1-1; the match to TRBD1 covers 9 bases. The CDR3 is 15 residues long. The germline V gene encodes CDR1 LNHDA and CDR2 SQIVND (reference sequence). With V trimmed by 1 base and J by 6 bases, 6 bases remained unmatched.

The chain combines TRBV6-2 or TRBV6-3 with TRBJ2-7, with D perhaps matching TRBD2 (6 bases). Germline values: CDR1 MNHEY, CDR2 SVGEGT. V lost 4 bases and J lost 3, with 10 bases in between. This CDR3 is 13 amino acids long. The CDR3 nucleotides are TGTGCCAGCAGTTCTAGCGTCATCTACGAGCAGTACTTC. This codes for CASSSSVIYEQYF.

The sample holds many counts of this clonotype. A much larger clone differs from this one at a single base, so this may be a read error. The chain is built from TRBV20-1 and TRBJ2-7; D ambiguous. This CDR3 region has 14 residues. Per germline, CDR1 DFQATT and CDR2 SNEGSKA (reference sequence). The CDR3 sequence: CSARGAGSSHEQYF. DNA for the CDR3: TGCAGTGCTAGAGGCGCCGGAAGCTCCCACGAGCAGTACTTC.

This clonotype was seen at least ten times. The CDR3 here is CASSVRLAGNEQYF. CDR3 sequence (DNA): TGTGCCAGCAGCGTCCGACTAGCGGGGAACGAGCAGTACTTC. V gene TRBV13 combines with J gene TRBJ2-7; TRBD2 aligns across 11 bases. Trimming at V came to 5 bases and at J to 5 bases, leaving 5 bases not matched to a gene. Germline CDR1 and CDR2: PRHDT and FYEKMQ (reference sequence). The CDR3 is made up of 14 amino acids.

The sample holds many counts of this clonotype. The CDR3 loop is CASSEALRSYGYTF. In DNA form, the CDR3 reads TGTGCCAGCAGTGAGGCACTTCGGAGCTATGGCTACACCTTC. The genes are TRBV2 and TRBJ1-2; D unclear. V was pared by 3 bases and J by 4 bases, with 12 bases between. The V gene's germline CDR1 is SNHLY and CDR2 FYNNEI. This CDR3 spans 14 amino acids.

The chain uses TRBV13 and TRBJ1-4, with a possible D match to TRBD1 (6 bases). From germline, CDR1 is PRHDT and CDR2 FYEKMQ (reference sequence). With 3 bases removed from V and 7 bases from J, the gap between germline ends came to 15 bases. The CDR3 spans 15 residues. CDR3 sequence reads: CASSLSGGSGEKLFF. The CDR3 bases are TGTGCCAGCAGCTTGTCGGGGGGCTCTGGTGAAAAACTGTTTTTT. Combining the CDR3 with reference TRBV13 and TRBJ1-4 gives the whole variable domain AAGVIQSPRHLIKEKRETATLKCYPIPRHDTVYWYQQGPGQDPQFLISFYEKMQSDKGSIPDRFSAQQFSDYHSELNMSSLELGDSALYFCASSLSGGSGEKLFFGSGTQLSVL.

This clonotype was seen ten or more times. The chain uses TRBV11-2 and TRBJ2-5; TRBD1 aligns across 7 bases. Germline V gene lookup returns CDR1 SGHAT and CDR2 FQNNGV. V dropped 4 bases and J dropped 7; count of bases not matched to a gene: 9. The CDR3 extends over 14 amino acids. Written as DNA, the CDR3 is TGTGCCAGCAGCTCCACAGGGGTGACCGTGACCCAGTACTTC. Translated: CASSSTGVTVTQYF.

The DNA of the CDR3 is TGTGCCAGCAGGGGTTCGTTAGAGACCCAGTACTTC. Protein product: CASRGSLETQYF. This chain joins TRBV6-5 and TRBJ2-5; D unclear. Trimming left V 6 bases short and J 4 bases short, with 9 bases between. The CDR3 runs 12 residues. Germline V lookup: CDR1 MNHEY, CDR2 SVGAGI.

The V call is TRBV28, the J call TRBJ2-7; D is perhaps TRBD1 (5 bases). CDR3 length: 15 amino acids. Trimming took 7 bases from V and 0 from J, leaving 16 bases between them. The germline gives CDR1 MDHEN, CDR2 SYDVKM. In DNA form, the CDR3 reads TGTGCCAGCAAACAAGGGGTACTTGTCTCCTACGAGCAGTACTTC. Its protein is CASKQGVLVSYEQYF.

This clonotype was counted ten times or more. This rearrangement joins TRBV28 to TRBJ1-3; tentatively, D is TRBD1 (6 bases). Germline V gives CDR1 MDHEN, CDR2 SYDVKM. V was shortened by 6 bases and J by 1 base, with 13 bases between the two germline ends. The CDR3 contains 15 residues. The CDR3 spells CASSLQGGSGNTIYF. CDR3 nucleotides: TGTGCCAGCAGCTTACAGGGTGGGTCTGGAAACACCATATATTTT.

The chain recombines TRBV27 with TRBJ2-5; 7 nucleotides align to TRBD2. With 1 base clipped from V and 5 bases from J, the junction kept 7 bases outside the gene matches. There are 15 residues in the CDR3. Germline lookup yields CDR1 MNHEY and CDR2 SMNVEV (reference sequence). The CDR3 DNA reads TGTGCCAGCAGTTTATGGGGGGGGGATAGGGAGACCCAGTACTTC. It encodes CASSLWGGDRETQYF.

The chain recombines TRBV18 with TRBJ1-3; D ambiguous. The CDR3 is 17 residues long. Per germline, CDR1 KGHSH and CDR2 LQKENI. Between the trimmed V and J ends, which lost 2 bases and 3 bases, there was a span of 17 bases. The CDR3 is CASSPTAGIMDGNTIYF. The CDR3, as DNA: TGTGCCAGCTCACCAACCGCTGGTATAATGGATGGAAACACCATATATTTT.

V gene TRBV2 combines with J gene TRBJ2-5; no clear D. The ends were cut back, 1 base at V and 8 bases at J, with 5 bases in the middle. CDR3 length equals 11 residues. CDR1 is SNHLY, CDR2 FYNNEI, per germline. The CDR3 bases are TGTGCCAGCAGTGAAGAGGGTACCCAGTACTTC. Translating it yields CASSEEGTQYF.

At least ten counts were recorded for this clonotype. The V and J genes are TRBV2 and TRBJ1-5; no clear D gene. The germline V gene has CDR1 SNHLY and CDR2 FYNNEI. Between the trimmed V and J ends, which lost 4 bases and 0 bases, there was a span of 10 bases. CDR3 size: 15 residues. The DNA of the CDR3 is TGTGCCAGCAGTGGCCGGGGTACTAGCAATCAGCCCCAGCATTTT. This translates into CASSGRGTSNQPQHF.

The J gene is TRBJ2-7, the V gene TRBV6-1, with D perhaps TRBD2 (6 bases). The CDR3 runs 14 residues. CDR1 and CDR2 from the germline V gene are MNHNS and SASEGT. V lost 4 bases and J 3 bases, leaving 13 bases between the germline ends. As DNA, the CDR3 is TGTGCCAGCAGTGGAATAGCGGTACTCTACGAGCAGTACTTC. It is translated as CASSGIAVLYEQYF.

This clonotype was picked up many times. The chain links TRBV28 to TRBJ1-5; TRBD1 aligns across 10 bases. The trim removed 4 bases at V and 2 bases at J, leaving 5 bases unmatched. The CDR3 consists of 16 residues. Germline V CDR1 and CDR2: MDHEN, SYDVKM. The CDR3, as DNA: TGTGCCAGCAGTTCTCGGACAGGGGGAGGCAATCAGCCCCAGCATTTT. Translation gives CASSSRTGGGNQPQHF.

There are many counts of this clonotype. The chain combines TRBV2 with TRBJ1-2; tentative D call: TRBD1 (5 bases). V was shortened by 1 base and J by 8 bases, with 26 bases between the two germline ends. This CDR3 comprises 18 residues. Per the germline V gene, CDR1 is SNHLY and CDR2 is FYNNEI. The CDR3 protein is CASSEGPPLAGNLGGYTF. In DNA form, the CDR3 reads TGTGCCAGCAGTGAAGGCCCACCCTTAGCAGGGAATTTGGGAGGCTACACCTTC.

This clonotype was counted at least ten times. V is TRBV27 and J is TRBJ2-1; perhaps TRBD2 as D (5 bases). Germline V gene data show CDR1 as MNHEY and CDR2 as SMNVEV (reference sequence). The CDR3 runs 13 residues. V gave up 2 bases and J gave up 3 bases, with 5 bases separating them. The CDR3 DNA sequence: TGTGCCAGCAGTTTAGGACTCTACAATGAGCAGTTCTTC. Translating gives CASSLGLYNEQFF.

This clonotype was recorded many times. The gene calls are TRBV29-1 and TRBJ1-2; D call uncertain. The CDR3 runs 11 residues. The germline V and J ends were trimmed by 6 bases and 8 bases, with 13 bases remaining between them. The germline CDR1 and CDR2 sequences are SQVTM and ANQGSEA. The CDR3 coding sequence is TGCAGCGTGAGGAGTGAGGGAGGCTACACCTTC. Translation gives CSVRSEGGYTF.